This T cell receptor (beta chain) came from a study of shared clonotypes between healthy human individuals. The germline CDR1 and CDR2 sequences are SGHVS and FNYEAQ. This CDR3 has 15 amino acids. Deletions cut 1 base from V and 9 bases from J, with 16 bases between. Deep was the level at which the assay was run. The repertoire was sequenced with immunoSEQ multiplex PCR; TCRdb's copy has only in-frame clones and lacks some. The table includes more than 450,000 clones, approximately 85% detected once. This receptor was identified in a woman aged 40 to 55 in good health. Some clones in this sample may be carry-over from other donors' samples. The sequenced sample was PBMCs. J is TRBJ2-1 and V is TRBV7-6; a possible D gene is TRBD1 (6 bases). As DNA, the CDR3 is TGTGCCAGCAGCTTAGATCATGATCGAGGGGGTGAGCAGTTCTTC. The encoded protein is CASSLDHDRGGEQFF.